These T cell receptor beta chains were read from a single sample in a study of blood T cell repertoires in COVID-19. Clones were read by immunoSEQ multiplex PCR, and TCRdb kept only the in-frame ones, dropping some. The data hold 130,000 to 150,000 clones, with 80% to 90% observed a single time. The sequenced material came from peripheral blood. These TCRs come from a woman aged 55-70 years with active COVID-19. Each CDR3 is given without its conserved first and last residue.

>TRBV7-3|TRBJ2-7
ASSNGGSYEQY
>TRBV7-6|TRBJ1-2
ASSLGQGTNYGYT
>TRBV24-1|TRBJ2-7
ATSPGLAGAWIGYEQY
>TRBV6-5|TRBJ2-7
ASSRPAYEQY
>TRBV5-1|TRBJ2-1
ASSLATSGSSNNEQF
>TRBV10-3|TRBJ2-5
AIGSGTNQETQY
>TRBV11-1|TRBJ2-2
ASSLAEGSDRELF
>TRBV6-1|TRBJ1-2
ASSEGQGQANYGYT
>TRBV6-2/TRBV6-3|TRBJ1-5
ASSRGVGQGHSNQPQH
>TRBV20-1|TRBJ2-3
SAVTSGTQY
>TRBV2|TRBJ2-7
ASSAAAGDLYEQY
>TRBV2|TRBJ2-7
ASRAPGQWTPKSYEQY
>TRBV6-2/TRBV6-3|TRBJ2-7
ASSPGTGVYEQY
>TRBV5-1|TRBJ1-4
ASCPGQGEKLF
>TRBV6-2/TRBV6-3|TRBJ2-7
ASSYSRDRVLQY
>TRBV6-5|TRBJ1-1
ASQTVWNTEAF
>TRBV28|TRBJ2-2
ASSSTGGTGELF
>TRBV25-1|TRBJ2-1
ASSGLGYNEQF
>TRBV5-4|TRBJ1-3
ASSFFGSLSGNTIY
>TRBV21-1|TRBJ1-1
ASSFRDRGVGNTEAF
>TRBV3-1/TRBV3-2|TRBJ2-5
ASSQVLGLVQETQY
>TRBV7-2|TRBJ1-4
ASSPGGGQGNEKLF
>TRBV5-1|TRBJ1-5
ASSLGQGGSQPQH
>TRBV7-2|TRBJ2-2
ASSSRQGNTGELF
>TRBV5-4|TRBJ2-5
ASSLGGLGGKETQY
>TRBV30|TRBJ2-3
AWSRDRLTDTQY
>TRBV7-2|TRBJ2-7
ASRRGTSGSSSYEQY
>TRBV6-9|TRBJ1-1
ASKAIMNTEAF
>TRBV12-3/TRBV12-4|TRBJ2-3
ASSLSETDTQY
>TRBV5-1|TRBJ1-6
ASSLDPGDSPLH
>TRBV6-1|TRBJ2-3
ASSGGASGSASTDTQY
>TRBV19|TRBJ2-7
ASSGGTSGFYEQY
>TRBV30|TRBJ2-2
AWDRGLTLTGELF
>TRBV28|TRBJ2-1
ASSQASGRLGNEQF
>TRBV6-1|TRBJ2-5
ASSEIQGTSRKETQY
>TRBV7-9|TRBJ2-1
ASSSGVRLNWF
>TRBV28|TRBJ1-2
ASTIEIARETNYGYT
>TRBV19|TRBJ1-2
ASSIAGTGYT
>TRBV6-1|TRBJ1-2
ASSEETRKRINYGYT